This T cell receptor (beta chain) stems from a study of T cell responses to AZD1222 COVID-19 vaccine. This CDR3 is built from 14 residues. Germline lookup yields CDR1 SGDLS and CDR2 YYNGEE. V shed 7 bases and J shed 4 bases, with 15 bases lying between them. Method: immunoSEQ multiplex PCR; TCRdb's copy keeps in-frame clones and lacks some. Here the sample spans around 130,000 clones, around 94% being singletons. This chain uses TRBV9 with TRBJ1-3; D not resolved. The receptor was isolated from an adult in good health. The sequences come from peripheral blood, collected on day 0 of AZD1222 vaccination. The CDR3 DNA follows: TGTGCCAGCGGAAGGGAGTCAGCCGGAAACACCATATATTTT. Amino acids: CASGRESAGNTIYF.